The 27 T cell receptor beta chains below come from one sample, sequenced in a study of cytomegalovirus exposure and HLA in healthy donors. TCRdb's table, derived via immunoSEQ multiplex PCR, lists solely in-frame clones and lacks some. The sample yields tens of thousands of clones, about 96% seen once. Sequenced material: PBMCs. Every receptor here comes from a man aged 18-30 years in good health and CMV-seronegative.

The chain has TRBV2 and TRBJ2-2; no reliable D call. Looked up from germline, CDR1 is SNHLY and CDR2 is FYNNEI. The V end was cut by 4 bases, the J end by 2 bases, with 11 bases between. CDR3 length: 15 amino acids. The CDR3 loop reads CASSVRHRNTGELFF. CDR3 DNA: TGTGCCAGCAGTGTTAGACACCGAAACACCGGGGAGCTGTTTTTT.

The chain links TRBV7-9 to TRBJ2-2; 7 nucleotides align to TRBD2. The V and J ends lost 3 bases and 4 bases, in that order; junction bases with no gene match: 17. CDR3 size: 19 residues. Per the germline V gene, CDR1 is SEHNR and CDR2 is FQNEAQ (reference sequence). CDR3 sequence: CASSFIWGAAGASTGELFF. The CDR3 DNA sequence: TGTGCCAGCAGCTTTATTTGGGGTGCGGCGGGAGCGAGCACCGGGGAGCTGTTTTTT.

The chain has TRBV30 and TRBJ2-5; TRBD2 might be the D (5 bases). From germline, CDR1 is GTSNPN and CDR2 SVGIG (reference sequence). Trimming cost V 5 bases and J 2 bases, with 15 bases left between them. The CDR3 totals 14 residues. CDR3 amino acids: CAWVPHPGQETQYF. The CDR3 DNA reads as TGTGCCTGGGTGCCCCATCCGGGACAAGAGACCCAGTACTTC.

The chain recombines TRBV5-1 with TRBJ2-7; a possible D gene is TRBD1 (6 bases). CDR1 and CDR2 (germline): SGHRS, YFSETQ. V was clipped by 4 bases and J by 4 bases, with 24 bases between them. This CDR3 region has 17 residues. The CDR3 region is CASSQGPQGLFAYEQYF. CDR3 in DNA: TGCGCCAGCAGCCAGGGACCACAGGGATTGTTCGCTTACGAGCAGTACTTC.

V gene TRBV27 combines with J gene TRBJ1-2, with D tentatively TRBD1 (6 bases). Per the germline V gene, CDR1 is MNHEY and CDR2 is SMNVEV (reference sequence). The V end was cut by 7 bases, the J end by 2 bases, with 11 bases between. The CDR3 is made up of 13 amino acids. The CDR3 DNA is TGTGCCAGCAAACCGGACAGAAACTATGGCTACACCTTC. It specifies CASKPDRNYGYTF.

The chain recombines TRBV6-1 with TRBJ1-4; D call uncertain. This CDR3 contains 11 residues. Trimming stripped 7 bases from V and 12 bases from J, with 12 bases between. Germline V gene lookup returns CDR1 MNHNS and CDR2 SASEGT. The CDR3 DNA reads TGTGCCAGCAAAGGCGGCGGGGAACTGTTTTTT. Translated: CASKGGGELFF.

The CDR3 sequence is CAWTGGLSYNEQFF. CDR3 DNA sequence: TGTGCCTGGACAGGGGGCCTTTCCTACAATGAGCAGTTCTTC. The genes are TRBV30 and TRBJ2-1, with TRBD1 matching 8 bases. This CDR3 has 14 residues. The ends lost 4 bases at V and 1 base at J; junction bases unmatched: 3. Per germline, CDR1 GTSNPN and CDR2 SVGIG (reference sequence).

The rearrangement uses TRBV28 and TRBJ2-7; a weak D match, TRBD1 (6 bases). Trimming took 3 bases from V and 2 from J, leaving 14 bases between them. The CDR3 runs to 15 residues. Per germline, CDR1 MDHEN and CDR2 SYDVKM. CDR3 protein: CASSFALGQPYEQYF. The CDR3 DNA is TGTGCCAGCAGTTTTGCTCTCGGACAGCCCTACGAGCAGTACTTC. Based on the CDR3 plus reference TRBV28 and TRBJ2-7, the full variable domain is DVKVTQSSRYLVKRTGEKVFLECVQDMDHENMFWYRQDPGLGLRLIYFSYDVKMKEKGDIPEGYSVSREKKERFSLILESASTNQTSMYLCASSFALGQPYEQYFGPGTRLTVT.

The gene calls are TRBV28 and TRBJ2-3; no clear D. CDR1 is MDHEN and CDR2 is SYDVKM in the germline V gene. This CDR3 comprises 15 residues. The V end was cut by 2 bases, the J end by 0 bases, with 9 bases between. CDR3 in amino acids: CASSLPSRSTDTQYF. The CDR3 coding sequence is TGTGCCAGCAGTTTACCAAGCAGGAGCACAGATACGCAGTATTTT. The full variable domain, rest sourced from reference TRBV28 and TRBJ2-3, is DVKVTQSSRYLVKRTGEKVFLECVQDMDHENMFWYRQDPGLGLRLIYFSYDVKMKEKGDIPEGYSVSREKKERFSLILESASTNQTSMYLCASSLPSRSTDTQYFGPGTRLTVL.

The CDR3 loop is CASSFSVTPYEQYF. CDR3 nucleotides: TGTGCCAGCAGTTTTTCGGTCACCCCCTACGAGCAGTACTTC. The chain is built from TRBV27 and TRBJ2-7; D remains ambiguous. CDR1 and CDR2 from the germline V gene are MNHEY and SMNVEV (reference sequence). The CDR3 has 14 residues. With 3 bases removed from V and 2 bases from J, the gap between germline ends came to 11 bases.

The rearrangement uses TRBV5-1 and TRBJ2-5, with 7 bases aligning to TRBD1. Trimming took 0 bases from V and 0 from J; bases not matched to a gene: 2. This CDR3 is built from 15 residues. The V gene's germline CDR1 is SGHRS and CDR2 YFSETQ. The CDR3 region is CASSLATGNQETQYF. The CDR3 region has the DNA TGCGCCAGCAGCTTGGCGACAGGGAACCAAGAGACCCAGTACTTC.

The rearrangement links TRBV2 to TRBJ2-7; maybe TRBD2 (5 bases). Germline-derived CDR1 and CDR2 are SNHLY and FYNNEI. The CDR3 totals 14 residues. Trimming left V 6 bases short and J 6 bases short, with 18 bases between. CDR3: CASRLRVAKGEQYF. CDR3 sequence (DNA): TGTGCCAGCAGGTTGAGGGTGGCTAAAGGCGAGCAGTACTTC.

V usage is TRBV19 and J usage is TRBJ2-1; 9 bases line up with TRBD2. The V segment lost 5 bases and the J segment 7 bases; nucleotides outside the gene matches: 9. The CDR3 totals 15 residues. From germline, CDR1 is LNHDA and CDR2 SQIVND (reference sequence). CDR3 in amino acids: CASSFAGLAENEQFF. As DNA, the CDR3 is TGTGCCAGTAGTTTTGCGGGACTAGCCGAGAATGAGCAGTTCTTC.

This clone was counted a single time. The DNA of the CDR3 is TGTGCCAGCAGCCCCTTTGCAGGGGCGGATACTGAAGCTTTCTTT. Translating gives CASSPFAGADTEAFF. V and J are TRBV7-9 and TRBJ1-1; TRBD1 might be the D (6 bases). V gave up 5 bases and J gave up 5 bases, with 18 bases separating them. The CDR3 extends over 15 amino acids. CDR1 and CDR2 (germline): SEHNR, FQNEAQ (reference sequence).

The chain links TRBV7-2 to TRBJ2-5, with 10 positions matching TRBD2. Germline lookup yields CDR1 SGHTA and CDR2 FQGNSA. The V segment lost 4 bases and the J segment 3 bases; nucleotides outside the gene matches: 8. The CDR3 is 16 residues long. This CDR3 is CASSSPTLAGEETQYF. As DNA, the CDR3 is TGTGCCAGCAGCTCACCTACTCTAGCGGGGGAAGAGACCCAGTACTTC.

The rearrangement joins TRBV28 to TRBJ2-1; 9 bases agree with TRBD2. V lost 8 bases and J lost 8; bases outside the gene matches: 13. CDR1 and CDR2 (germline): MDHEN, SYDVKM. The CDR3 consists of 15 residues. The chain's CDR3 is CASSTSSGNIYEQFF. Written as DNA, the CDR3 is TGTGCCAGCTCAACATCTAGCGGGAATATATATGAGCAGTTCTTC.

This clone was found once. The gene calls are TRBV7-9 and TRBJ2-1; a weak D match, TRBD2 (6 bases). With 5 bases removed from V and 0 bases from J, the gap between germline ends came to 14 bases. Germline loops: CDR1 SEHNR, CDR2 FQNEAQ (reference sequence). There are 16 residues in the CDR3. DNA of the CDR3: TGTGCCAGCAGCCCGACCGGGACTCTCTCCTACAATGAGCAGTTCTTC. Residues: CASSPTGTLSYNEQFF.

The J gene is TRBJ1-5, the V gene TRBV2, with no clear D. Germline-derived CDR1 and CDR2 are SNHLY and FYNNEI. The CDR3 covers 13 residues. V was shortened by 6 bases and J by 0 bases, with 6 bases between the two germline ends. Here the CDR3 DNA reads TGTGCCAGCAGGGCAGATAGCAATCAGCCCCAGCATTTT. Encoded protein: CASRADSNQPQHF.

The chain joins TRBV27 to TRBJ1-5; no clear D gene. Trimming took off 8 bases at V and 3 bases at J, with 14 bases between the two ends. Germline V CDR1 and CDR2: MNHEY, SMNVEV (reference sequence). The CDR3 is made up of 14 amino acids. CDR3 DNA sequence: TGTGCCAGCGCGCTGGTGTATAACAATCAGCCCCAGCATTTT. Translated, it gives CASALVYNNQPQHF.

This chain connects TRBV29-1 to TRBJ1-2, with D possibly matching TRBD1 (6 bases). V dropped 7 bases and J dropped 2 bases, with 14 bases sitting between them. This CDR3 comprises 13 residues. Germline V gene sequence: CDR1 SQVTM, CDR2 ANQGSEA. CDR3 region: CSAGDKTNYGYTF. The CDR3 DNA is TGCAGCGCCGGGGACAAGACGAACTATGGCTACACCTTC.

This rearrangement joins TRBV9 to TRBJ2-7, with TRBD1 identical over 9 bases. Germline CDR1 is SGDLS and CDR2 is YYNGEE. The junction had 7 bases not matched to a gene; V was cut back by 3 bases and J by 6 bases. CDR3 length: 14 amino acids. CDR3 bases: TGTGCCAGCAGCGCCTCACAGGGGGCTTCCGAGCAGTACTTC. This codes for CASSASQGASEQYF.

The gene calls are TRBV10-3 and TRBJ2-1, with 8 bases lining up with TRBD2. Germline CDR1 reads ENHRY; CDR2 reads SYGVKD. The CDR3 runs 13 residues. Unmatched junction bases numbered 9, after V lost 11 bases and J lost 6 bases. CDR3 protein: CAVGAGEGNEQFF. DNA of the CDR3: TGTGCCGTGGGAGCGGGAGAGGGCAATGAGCAGTTCTTC.

The chain employs TRBV7-9 and TRBJ1-2; D unclear. Per germline, CDR1 SEHNR and CDR2 FQNEAQ (reference sequence). This CDR3 comprises 10 residues. V shed 8 bases and J shed 7 bases, with 8 bases lying between them. The CDR3 loop reads CASFAGGYTF. In DNA, the CDR3 is TGTGCCAGCTTCGCGGGTGGCTACACCTTC.

This chain joins TRBV5-1 and TRBJ2-5, with TRBD2 matching 9 bases. The CDR3 runs 14 residues. With 0 bases clipped from V and 5 bases from J, the junction kept 2 bases outside the gene matches. Germline V CDR1 and CDR2: SGHRS, YFSETQ. CDR3 loop: CASSLGLAVETQYF. The CDR3 coding sequence is TGCGCCAGCAGCTTGGGACTAGCGGTCGAGACCCAGTACTTC.

J is TRBJ2-1 and V is TRBV25-1; D is perhaps TRBD2 (5 bases). The V end was cut by 2 bases, the J end by 0 bases, with 14 bases between. This CDR3 is built from 17 residues. The V gene's germline CDR1 is MGHDK and CDR2 SYGVNS. CDR3 nucleotides: TGTGCCAGCAGTGAAGCCCTAGACTACCTCTCCTACAATGAGCAGTTCTTC. Translation: CASSEALDYLSYNEQFF.

The rearrangement joins TRBV7-9 to TRBJ1-1, with TRBD1 matching 10 bases. CDR3 length equals 18 residues. In germline, CDR1 is SEHNR, CDR2 FQNEAQ (reference sequence). Trimming removed 5 bases from V and 9 bases from J; junction bases left unmatched: 21. In nucleotides, the CDR3 is TGTGCCAGCAGCCCTTTAGGGGACAGGGGCCGCCGGGGGCTGAAAGCTTTCTTT. This gives the protein CASSPLGDRGRRGLKAFF. Looking up the rest from reference TRBV7-9 and TRBJ1-1 gives the full variable domain: DTGVSQNPRHKITKRGQNVTFRCDPISEHNRLYWYRQTLGQGPEFLTYFQNEAQLEKSRLLSDRFSAERPKGSFSTLEIQRTEQGDSAMYLCASSPLGDRGRRGLKAFFGQGTRLTVV.

The table lists this clone with a count of one. CDR3 amino acids: CASSLIAAAQETQYF. In nucleotides, the CDR3 is TGTGCCAGCAGTCTAATTGCAGCGGCCCAAGAGACCCAGTACTTC. The V call is TRBV28, the J call TRBJ2-5, with a weak D call TRBD2 (5 bases). This CDR3 is built from 15 residues. Trimming removed 5 bases from V and 1 base from J, with 14 bases in between. From germline, CDR1 is MDHEN and CDR2 SYDVKM. The variable domain in full, completed from reference TRBV28 and TRBJ2-5, reads DVKVTQSSRYLVKRTGEKVFLECVQDMDHENMFWYRQDPGLGLRLIYFSYDVKMKEKGDIPEGYSVSREKKERFSLILESASTNQTSMYLCASSLIAAAQETQYFGPGTRLLVL.